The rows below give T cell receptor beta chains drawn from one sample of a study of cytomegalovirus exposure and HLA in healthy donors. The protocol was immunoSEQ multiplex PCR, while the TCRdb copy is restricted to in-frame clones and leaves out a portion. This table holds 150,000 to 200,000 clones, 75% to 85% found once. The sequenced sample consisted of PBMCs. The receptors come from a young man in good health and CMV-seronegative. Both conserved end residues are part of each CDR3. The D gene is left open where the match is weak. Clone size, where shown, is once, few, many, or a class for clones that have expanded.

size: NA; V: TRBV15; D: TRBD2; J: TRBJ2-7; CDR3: CATSRDLSGSLYEQYF; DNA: TGTGCCACCAGCAGAGATCTAAGCGGGAGCCTCTACGAGCAGTACTTC
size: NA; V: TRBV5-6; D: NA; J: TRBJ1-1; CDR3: CASSLVQGPEAFF; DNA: TGTGCCAGCAGCTTGGTCCAGGGCCCTGAAGCTTTCTTT
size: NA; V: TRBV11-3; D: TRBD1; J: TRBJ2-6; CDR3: CASSLGQGAVGGANVLTF; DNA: TGTGCCAGCAGCCTCGGACAGGGGGCGGTAGGAGGGGCCAACGTCCTGACTTTC
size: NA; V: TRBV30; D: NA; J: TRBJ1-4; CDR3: CAWSRTRGTTNEKLFF; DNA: TGTGCCTGGAGTCGAACCAGGGGCACGACTAATGAAAAACTGTTTTTT
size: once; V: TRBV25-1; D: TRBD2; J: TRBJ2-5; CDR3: CASSNRLAGGRETQYF; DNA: TGTGCCAGCAGTAACCGACTAGCGGGAGGCCGGGAGACCCAGTACTTC
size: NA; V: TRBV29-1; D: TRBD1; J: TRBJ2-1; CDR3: CSVVGLGGQGSNEQFF; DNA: TGCAGCGTTGTGGGTCTAGGGGGACAGGGGTCCAATGAGCAGTTCTTC
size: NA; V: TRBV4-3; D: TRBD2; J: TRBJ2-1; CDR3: CASSQGSGGLSSYNEQFF; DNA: TGCGCCAGCAGCCAAGGGAGCGGGGGCCTTAGCTCCTACAATGAGCAGTTCTTC
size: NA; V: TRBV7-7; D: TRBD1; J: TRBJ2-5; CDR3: CASSLTGHETQYF; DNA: TGTGCTAGCAGCTTGACAGGGCACGAGACCCAGTACTTC
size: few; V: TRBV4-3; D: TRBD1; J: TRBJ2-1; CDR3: CASSREAQGADEQFF; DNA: TGCGCCAGCAGCCGAGAAGCGCAGGGGGCGGATGAGCAGTTCTTC
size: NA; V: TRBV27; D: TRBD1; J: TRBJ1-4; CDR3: CASSITTGGILKLFF; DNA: TGTGCCAGCAGTATTACCACAGGGGGCATCCTTAAACTGTTTTTT
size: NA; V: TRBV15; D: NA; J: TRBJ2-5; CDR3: CATSRVRGIETQYF; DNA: TGTGCCACCAGCAGGGTACGGGGGATAGAGACCCAGTACTTC
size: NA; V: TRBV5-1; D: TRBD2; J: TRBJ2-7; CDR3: CASSPGLAGLLSSYEQYF; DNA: TGCGCCAGCAGCCCCGGACTAGCGGGTTTGTTAAGTTCCTACGAGCAGTACTTC
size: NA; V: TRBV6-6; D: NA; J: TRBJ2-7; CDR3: CASSYIGAVAYEQYF; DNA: TGTGCCAGCAGTTACATTGGGGCCGTGGCCTACGAGCAGTACTTC
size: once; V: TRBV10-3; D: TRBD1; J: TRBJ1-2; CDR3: CAISERQGAAFYGYTF; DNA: TGTGCCATCAGTGAACGTCAGGGGGCAGCGTTCTATGGCTACACCTTC
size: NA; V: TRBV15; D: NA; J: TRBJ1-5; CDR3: CATSPFGGASNQPQHF; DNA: TGTGCCACCAGCCCCTTCGGGGGGGCTTCCAATCAGCCCCAGCATTTT
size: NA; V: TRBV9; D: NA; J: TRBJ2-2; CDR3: CASSAQQYTGELFF; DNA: TGTGCCAGCAGCGCACAGCAATACACCGGGGAGCTGTTTTTT
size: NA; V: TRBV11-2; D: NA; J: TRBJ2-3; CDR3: CASSVTTDTQYF; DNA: TGTGCCAGCAGCGTAACTACAGATACGCAGTATTTT
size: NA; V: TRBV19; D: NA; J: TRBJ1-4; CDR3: CASSIVPSTNEKLFF; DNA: TGTGCCAGTAGTATCGTCCCGTCAACTAATGAAAAACTGTTTTTT
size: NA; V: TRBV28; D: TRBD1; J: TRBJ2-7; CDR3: CASSPAGTGVCEQYF; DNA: TGTGCCAGCAGTCCGGCCGGGACAGGGGTTTGCGAGCAGTACTTC
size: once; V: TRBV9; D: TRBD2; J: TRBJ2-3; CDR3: CASSVALAGGTDTQYF; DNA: TGTGCCAGCAGCGTAGCTCTCGCGGGGGGGACAGATACGCAGTATTTT
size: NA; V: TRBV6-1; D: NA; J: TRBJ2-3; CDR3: CASSEVYRGNTDTQYF; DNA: TGTGCCAGCAGTGAAGTATATCGGGGAAACACAGATACGCAGTATTTT
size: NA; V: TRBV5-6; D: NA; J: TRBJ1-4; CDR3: CASSPGGLQEKLFF; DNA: TGTGCCAGCAGCCCCGGGGGACTACAGGAAAAACTGTTTTTT
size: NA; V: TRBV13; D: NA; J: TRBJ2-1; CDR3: CASSFQGPSYNEQFF; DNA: TGTGCCAGCAGCTTTCAGGGCCCCTCCTACAATGAGCAGTTCTTC
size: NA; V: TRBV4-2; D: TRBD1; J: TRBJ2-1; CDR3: CASSPEGADPYNEQFF; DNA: TGTGCCAGCAGCCCAGAGGGGGCCGACCCTTACAATGAGCAGTTCTTC
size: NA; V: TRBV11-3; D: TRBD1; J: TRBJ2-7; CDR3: CASSFSRGPIEQYF; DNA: TGTGCCAGCAGCTTTAGCAGGGGGCCTATCGAGCAGTACTTC
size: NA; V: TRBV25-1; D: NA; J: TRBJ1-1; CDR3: CASSDRDILNTEAFF; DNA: TGTGCCAGCAGTGACCGGGACATATTGAACACTGAAGCTTTCTTT
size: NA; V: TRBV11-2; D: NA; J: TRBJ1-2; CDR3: CASSGWTMSYTF; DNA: TGTGCCAGCAGCGGGTGGACTATGAGCTACACCTTC
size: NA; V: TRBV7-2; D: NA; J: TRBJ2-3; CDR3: CASSLAGGDTQYF; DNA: TGTGCCAGCAGCTTAGCGGGCGGGGATACGCAGTATTTT
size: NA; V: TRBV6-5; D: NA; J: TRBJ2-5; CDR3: CASSYGALKVETQYF; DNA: TGTGCCAGCAGTTACGGGGCCTTGAAAGTGGAGACCCAGTACTTC
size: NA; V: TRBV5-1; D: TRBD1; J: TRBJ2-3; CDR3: CASSSSGQGGNTQYF; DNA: TGCGCCAGCAGCTCCTCGGGACAGGGAGGAAATACGCAGTATTTT
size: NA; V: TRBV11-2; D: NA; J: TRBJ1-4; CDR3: CASSSSATNEKLFF; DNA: TGTGCCAGCAGCTCGAGTGCAACTAATGAAAAACTGTTTTTT
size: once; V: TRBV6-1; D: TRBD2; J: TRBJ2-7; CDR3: CASWVGGPYEQYF; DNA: TGTGCCAGTTGGGTGGGAGGGCCCTACGAGCAGTACTTC
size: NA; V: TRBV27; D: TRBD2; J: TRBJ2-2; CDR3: CASSLASGMAGELFF; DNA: TGTGCCAGCAGTTTGGCTAGCGGGATGGCCGGGGAGCTGTTTTTT
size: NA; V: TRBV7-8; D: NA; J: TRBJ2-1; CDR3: CASSPQPSTNEQFF; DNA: TGTGCCAGCAGCCCCCAGCCTAGTACAAATGAGCAGTTCTTC
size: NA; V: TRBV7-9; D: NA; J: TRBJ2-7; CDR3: CASSLELGGSYEQYF; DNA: TGTGCCAGCAGCTTAGAGTTAGGGGGCTCCTACGAGCAGTACTTC
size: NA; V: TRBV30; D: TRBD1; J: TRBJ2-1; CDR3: CAWSVGQGNEQFF; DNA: TGTGCCTGGAGTGTAGGACAGGGTAATGAGCAGTTCTTC
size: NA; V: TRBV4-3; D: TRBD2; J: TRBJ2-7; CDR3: CASSQENLGREGYEQYF; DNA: TGCGCCAGCAGCCAAGAGAATTTAGGACGGGAGGGGTACGAGCAGTACTTC